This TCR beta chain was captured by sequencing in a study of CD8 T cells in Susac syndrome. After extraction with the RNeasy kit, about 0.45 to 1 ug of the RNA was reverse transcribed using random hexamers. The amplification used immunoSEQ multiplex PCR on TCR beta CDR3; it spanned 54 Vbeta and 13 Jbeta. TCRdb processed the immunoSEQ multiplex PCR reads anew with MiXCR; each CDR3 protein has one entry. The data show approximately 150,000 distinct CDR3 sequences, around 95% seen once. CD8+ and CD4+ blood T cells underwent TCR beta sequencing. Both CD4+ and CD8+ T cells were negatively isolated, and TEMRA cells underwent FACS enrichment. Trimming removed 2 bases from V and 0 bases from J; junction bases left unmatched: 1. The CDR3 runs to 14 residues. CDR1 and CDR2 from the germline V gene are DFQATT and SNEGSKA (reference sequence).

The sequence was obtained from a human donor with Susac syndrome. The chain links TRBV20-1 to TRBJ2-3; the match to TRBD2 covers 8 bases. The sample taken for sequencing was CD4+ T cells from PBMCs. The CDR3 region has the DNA TGCAGTGCTAGATTAGCGGGAAGCACAGATACGCAGTATTTT. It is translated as CSARLAGSTDTQYF.